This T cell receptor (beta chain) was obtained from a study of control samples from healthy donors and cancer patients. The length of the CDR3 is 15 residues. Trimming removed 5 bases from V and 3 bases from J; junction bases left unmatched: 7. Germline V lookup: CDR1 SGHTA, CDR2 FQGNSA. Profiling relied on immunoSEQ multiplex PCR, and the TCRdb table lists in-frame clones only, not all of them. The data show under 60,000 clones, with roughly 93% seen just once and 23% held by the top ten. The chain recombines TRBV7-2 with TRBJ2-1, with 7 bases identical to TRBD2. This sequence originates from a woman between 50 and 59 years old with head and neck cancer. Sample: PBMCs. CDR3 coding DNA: TGTGCCAGCAGCACGGCCGGGACTAACTACAATGAGCAGTTCTTC. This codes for CASSTAGTNYNEQFF.